Each of the 8 T cell receptor beta chains below was sequenced from the same sample in a study of blood T cell repertoires in COVID-19. Generated by immunoSEQ multiplex PCR, the TCRdb table keeps only in-frame clones and is missing some. The sample records 55,000 to 80,000 clones, around 85% being singletons. The specimen was peripheral blood. These receptors were collected from a man in his 60s with acute or convalescent COVID-19.

The V call is TRBV5-1, the J call TRBJ2-7, with 16 bases lining up with TRBD2. The length of the CDR3 is 16 residues. Germline CDR1 reads SGHRS; CDR2 reads YFSETQ. With V trimmed by 3 bases and J by 6 bases, 6 bases remained unmatched. CDR3 DNA: TGCGCCAGCAGCTGGGCCGGGACTAGCGGGAGGGTCGAGCAGTACTTC. Its translation is CASSWAGTSGRVEQYF.

The chain recombines TRBV6-5 with TRBJ2-1; 8 positions match TRBD2. V lost 0 bases and J lost 10; bases outside the gene matches: 11. This CDR3 spans 16 amino acids. Germline-derived CDR1 and CDR2 are MNHEY and SVGAGI. CDR3: CASSYSRVSGSGEQFF. In DNA form, the CDR3 reads TGTGCCAGCAGTTACTCTCGTGTGAGCGGGAGTGGGGAGCAGTTCTTC.

The chain combines TRBV9 with TRBJ1-2; D might be TRBD1 (6 bases). Trimming took 4 bases from V and 7 from J, leaving 11 bases between them. The CDR3 is 12 amino acids. In germline, CDR1 is SGDLS, CDR2 YYNGEE. CDR3 DNA sequence: TGTGCCAGCAGCACAGGGACCCGTGGCTACACCTTC. As protein: CASSTGTRGYTF.

The chain combines TRBV2 with TRBJ1-5; 9 bases are shared with TRBD1. The CDR3 is 16 amino acids. V dropped 1 base and J dropped 5; count of bases not matched to a gene: 6. Per germline, CDR1 SNHLY and CDR2 FYNNEI. Here the CDR3 reads CASSEGGNRGHQPQHF. The CDR3 nucleotides read TGTGCCAGCAGTGAAGGTGGTAACAGGGGGCATCAGCCCCAGCATTTT.

DNA of the CDR3: TGTGCTAGTGGTTCCTCAGGGACAGGGGCCATCTATGGCTACACCTTC. As protein: CASGSSGTGAIYGYTF. The chain couples TRBV12-5 to TRBJ1-2; TRBD1 matches at 10 bases. Germline assignment: CDR1 LGHNT and CDR2 FRNRAP. Losses at the gene ends were 4 bases for V and 4 bases for J; bases not matched to a gene: 9. This CDR3 has 16 residues.

V usage is TRBV4-1 and J usage is TRBJ2-4, with 9 bases identical to TRBD1. Germline loops: CDR1 MGHRA, CDR2 YSYEKL. V was clipped by 4 bases and J by 5 bases; unmatched bases: 12. CDR3 length: 17 amino acids. The CDR3 spells CASSPLTLRDRENIQYF. The CDR3 nucleotides are TGCGCCAGCAGCCCCCTCACCCTCCGGGACAGGGAAAACATTCAGTACTTC.

This chain uses TRBV10-3 with TRBJ2-7; TRBD1 agrees at 10 bases. Per germline, CDR1 ENHRY and CDR2 SYGVKD. The CDR3 consists of 16 residues. V lost 0 bases, J lost 2 bases, and 4 bases stayed unmatched. The CDR3 DNA sequence: TGTGCCATCAGTGAGTCGGGACAGGGGCCCGCCTACGAGCAGTACTTC. It is translated as CAISESGQGPAYEQYF.

This clone showed up just a few times. This chain uses TRBV6-5 with TRBJ1-1; unclear D gene. This CDR3 contains 14 residues. V lost 2 bases, J lost 3 bases, and 10 bases lay in between. The germline CDR1 and CDR2 sequences are MNHEY and SVGAGI. The CDR3 sequence is CASSYGQFDTEAFF. The CDR3 bases are TGTGCCAGCAGTTACGGGCAGTTCGACACTGAAGCTTTCTTT.